This TCR beta chain derives from a study of T cell responses to AZD1222 COVID-19 vaccine. Study outcomes and limitations: Sampled repertoires all dated from after the peak T cell response.

Some clones are missing from TCRdb's copy, which holds only in-frame ones; the method was immunoSEQ multiplex PCR. The repertoire holds fewer than 150,000 clones, with 88% as singletons. The V end lost 0 bases, the J end lost 0 bases, and 9 bases lay between the germline ends. In germline, CDR1 is SGHRS, CDR2 YFSETQ. This CDR3 is 16 amino acids long. Samples with a second dose at about 4 or about 12 weeks were pooled together. As to this clone: As yet, its antigen is unknown.

The source of this sequence is an adult who received the AZD1222 COVID-19 vaccine. This specimen was peripheral blood, taken 28 days after the second AZD1222 dose. The rearrangement uses TRBV5-1 and TRBJ1-4, with D unclear. The CDR3 is CASSLGWASTNEKLFF. CDR3 DNA: TGCGCCAGCAGCTTGGGATGGGCGTCAACTAATGAAAAACTGTTTTTT.